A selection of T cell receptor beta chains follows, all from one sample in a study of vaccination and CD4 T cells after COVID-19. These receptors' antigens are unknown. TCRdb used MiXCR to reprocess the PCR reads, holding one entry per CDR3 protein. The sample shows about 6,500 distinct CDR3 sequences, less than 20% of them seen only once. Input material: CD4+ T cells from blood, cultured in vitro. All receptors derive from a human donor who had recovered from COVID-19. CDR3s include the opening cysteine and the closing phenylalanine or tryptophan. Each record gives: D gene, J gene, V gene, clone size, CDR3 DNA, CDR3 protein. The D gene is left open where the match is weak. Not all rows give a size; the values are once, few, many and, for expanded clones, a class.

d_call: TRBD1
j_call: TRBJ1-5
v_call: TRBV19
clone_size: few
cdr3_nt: TGTGCCAGTACCACGACAGGGGGACCCTATAGCAATCAGCCCCAGCATTTT
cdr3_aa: CASTTTGGPYSNQPQHF

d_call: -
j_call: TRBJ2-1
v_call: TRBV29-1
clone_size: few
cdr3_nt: TGCAGCGCCGGACGGGCCACCTACAATGAGCAGTTCTTC
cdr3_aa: CSAGRATYNEQFF

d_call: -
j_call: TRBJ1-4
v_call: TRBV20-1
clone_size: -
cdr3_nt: TGCAGTGCTAGAGATTACCCGGAACTGTTTTTT
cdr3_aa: CSARDYPELFF

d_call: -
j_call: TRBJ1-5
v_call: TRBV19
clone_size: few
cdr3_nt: TGTGCCAGTACCCCGGGGGGGGGACGCCTTAATCAGCCCCAGCATTTT
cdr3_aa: CASTPGGGRLNQPQHF

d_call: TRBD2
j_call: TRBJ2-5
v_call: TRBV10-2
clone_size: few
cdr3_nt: TGCGCCAGCAAAAGTGGTGGTAGCGGGGGGCCGAGGGAGACCCAGTACTTC
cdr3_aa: CASKSGGSGGPRETQYF

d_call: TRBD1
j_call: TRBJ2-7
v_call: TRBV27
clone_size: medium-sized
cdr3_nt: TGTGCCAGCAGACGACAGGGCTCCTACGAGCAGTACTTC
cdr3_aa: CASRRQGSYEQYF

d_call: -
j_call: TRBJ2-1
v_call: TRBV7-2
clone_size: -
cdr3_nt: TGTGCCAGCACCGCATGGGGCGAGCAGTTCTTC
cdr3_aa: CASTAWGEQFF

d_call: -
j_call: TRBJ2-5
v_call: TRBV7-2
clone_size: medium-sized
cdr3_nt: TGTGCCAGCAGCTTTGAGGGGGGCCAAGAGACCCAGTACTTC
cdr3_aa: CASSFEGGQETQYF

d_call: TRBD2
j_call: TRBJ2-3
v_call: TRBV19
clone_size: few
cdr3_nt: TGTGCCAGTAGTTTGCCCGGGGGAGGGCTCACAGATACGCAGTATTTT
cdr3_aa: CASSLPGGGLTDTQYF

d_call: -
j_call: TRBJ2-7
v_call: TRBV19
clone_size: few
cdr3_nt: TGTGCCAGTATTCCGACAGGCGTCTCCTACGAGCAGTACTTC
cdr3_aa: CASIPTGVSYEQYF

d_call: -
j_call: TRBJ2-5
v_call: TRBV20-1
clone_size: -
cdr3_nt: TGCAGTGCTAGAGATCGGACAGGGAGGGAGGGGGTATGGGAGACCCAGTACTTC
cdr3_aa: CSARDRTGREGVWETQYF

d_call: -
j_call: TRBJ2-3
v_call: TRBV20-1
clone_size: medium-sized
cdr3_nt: TGCTCTTACTCGGTGGGGCGCACAGATACGCAGTATTTT
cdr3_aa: CSYSVGRTDTQYF

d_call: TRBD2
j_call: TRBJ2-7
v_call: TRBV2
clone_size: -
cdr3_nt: TGTGCCAGTGACGGACTAGCGGGAGGCCTAAGGTACGAGCAGTACTTC
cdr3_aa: CASDGLAGGLRYEQYF

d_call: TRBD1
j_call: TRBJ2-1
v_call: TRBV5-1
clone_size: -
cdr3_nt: TGCGCCAGCAGCTTGTTAGAGGGACAGGGCGGGGGCAATGAGCAGTTCTTC
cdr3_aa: CASSLLEGQGGGNEQFF

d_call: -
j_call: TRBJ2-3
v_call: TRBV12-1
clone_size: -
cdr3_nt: TGTGCCAGCAGCTTTTTAAGCGATACAGATACGCAGTATTTT
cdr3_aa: CASSFLSDTDTQYF

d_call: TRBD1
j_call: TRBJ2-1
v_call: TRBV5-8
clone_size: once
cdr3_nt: TGTGCCAGCAGCTTGGACAGGGGCTCCTACAATGAGCAGTTCTTC
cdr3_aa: CASSLDRGSYNEQFF

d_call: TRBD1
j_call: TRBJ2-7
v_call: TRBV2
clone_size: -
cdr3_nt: TGTGCCAGCAAGAACAGGGGTAGCGACGAGCAGTACTTC
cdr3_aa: CASKNRGSDEQYF

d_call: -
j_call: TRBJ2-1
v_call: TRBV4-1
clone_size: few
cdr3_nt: TGCGCCAGCAGCCAAGATGGGCTAGCAGACAATGAGCAGTTCTTC
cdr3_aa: CASSQDGLADNEQFF

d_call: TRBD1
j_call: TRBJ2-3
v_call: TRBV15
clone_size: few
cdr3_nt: TGTGCCACCAGCTTGGGACAGGGGGCTCTTCCCACAGATACGCAGTATTTT
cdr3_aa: CATSLGQGALPTDTQYF

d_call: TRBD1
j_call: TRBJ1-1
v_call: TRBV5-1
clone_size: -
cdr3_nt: TGCGCCAGCAGCCTACAGACAGGGGGCAACACTGAAGCTTTCTTT
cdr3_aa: CASSLQTGGNTEAFF

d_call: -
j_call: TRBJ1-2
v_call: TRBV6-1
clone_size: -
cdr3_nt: TGTGCCAGCAGCCACCTTGGGACGGATAACTATGGCTACACCTTC
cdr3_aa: CASSHLGTDNYGYTF

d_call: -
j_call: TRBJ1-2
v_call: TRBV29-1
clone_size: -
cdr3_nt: TGCAGCGTTGAAGATCTTCCGGGACATCACGGCTACACCTTC
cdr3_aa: CSVEDLPGHHGYTF